The 21 T cell receptor beta chains reported below all come from one sample, sequenced in a study of blood T cell repertoires in COVID-19. Data came from immunoSEQ multiplex PCR; TCRdb stores just in-frame clones and leaves some out. The sample yields some 200,000 clones, around 82% seen once. Sequenced sample: PBMCs or T cells enriched from blood (not recorded which). The source is a woman aged 55 to 70 with acute COVID-19.

This clone was counted ten times or more. V and J are TRBV7-2 and TRBJ2-2; 8 bases map to TRBD2. CDR3 length equals 15 residues. The V gene end was trimmed by 5 bases and the J gene end by 4 bases; junction bases not matched to a gene: 6. Germline CDR1 reads SGHTA; CDR2 reads FQGNSA. The CDR3 sequence: CASSRGGSGTGELFF. As DNA, the CDR3 is TGTGCCAGCAGCCGGGGGGGATCAGGCACCGGGGAGCTGTTTTTT.

The chain recombines TRBV4-3 with TRBJ1-2, with D possibly being TRBD1 (5 bases). The germline gives CDR1 LGHNA, CDR2 YSLEER. The V end was cut by 6 bases, the J end by 2 bases, with 13 bases between. The CDR3 length is 14 residues. The CDR3 region has the DNA TGCGCCAGCAGAAACCCACAGGCAAACTATGGCTACACCTTC. Translating gives CASRNPQANYGYTF.

The chain couples TRBV10-1 to TRBJ1-1, with unresolved D. This CDR3 is 14 amino acids long. CDR1 and CDR2 from the germline V gene are WNHNN and SYGVQD (reference sequence). V lost 8 bases, J lost 0 bases, and 13 bases lay in between. CDR3 DNA: TGCGCCAGCGGGAGAGGTGGGGTGAACACTGAAGCTTTCTTT. It specifies CASGRGGVNTEAFF.

CDR3 region: CAWEGGNQPQHF. The CDR3, as DNA: TGTGCCTGGGAAGGGGGCAATCAGCCCCAGCATTTT. The chain links TRBV30 to TRBJ1-5, with a possible D match to TRBD1 (5 bases). Trimming pared 5 bases from V and 2 bases from J, leaving 7 bases between. CDR1 and CDR2 (germline): GTSNPN, SVGIG (reference sequence). The CDR3 runs 12 residues.

The V call is TRBV5-1, the J call TRBJ1-2, with D possibly being TRBD1 (5 bases). Between the trimmed V and J ends, which lost 3 bases and 8 bases, there was a span of 26 bases. CDR3 length equals 17 residues. Germline V gene sequence: CDR1 SGHRS, CDR2 YFSETQ. CDR3 coding DNA: TGCGCCAGCAGCTGGTACACGGACACAGCGCGGGGCGAAGGCTACACCTTC. Translated, it gives CASSWYTDTARGEGYTF.

This chain uses TRBV6-6 with TRBJ1-6; TRBD1 aligns across 8 bases. There are 16 residues in the CDR3. CDR1 is MNHNY, CDR2 SVGAGI, per germline (reference sequence). Germline trimming cut 5 bases from V and 5 bases from J; bases unmatched to any gene: 8. Here the CDR3 DNA reads TGTGCCAGCAGTACGAGGACAGGGACTGATAATTCACCCCTCCACTTT. Translation: CASSTRTGTDNSPLHF.

The chain uses TRBV30 and TRBJ2-1, with 9 nucleotides matching TRBD2. The V segment lost 3 bases and the J segment 9 bases; nucleotides outside the gene matches: 6. In germline, CDR1 is GTSNPN, CDR2 SVGIG (reference sequence). CDR3 length: 13 residues. The CDR3 nucleotides read TGTGCCTGGAGCGTTAGCGGGAGTGCTGAGCAGTTCTTC. The encoded protein is CAWSVSGSAEQFF. The full variable domain, with the rest looked up from reference TRBV30 and TRBJ2-1, is SQTIHQWPATLVQPVGSPLSLECTVEGTSNPNLYWYRQAAGRGLQLLFYSVGIGQISSEVPQNLSASRPQDRQFILSSKKLLLSDSGFYLCAWSVSGSAEQFFGPGTRLTVL.

In its sample, this clone was seen many times. The V call is TRBV19, the J call TRBJ2-5; TRBD1 might be the D (6 bases). V was shortened by 4 bases and J by 5 bases, with 11 bases between the two germline ends. Per germline, CDR1 LNHDA and CDR2 SQIVND (reference sequence). The CDR3 has 13 residues. The CDR3 region is CASSRTVGETQYF. The CDR3 DNA reads TGTGCCAGTAGTAGGACAGTAGGCGAGACCCAGTACTTC.

The rearrangement uses TRBV7-2 and TRBJ2-1; 8 bases fit TRBD1. V was clipped by 5 bases and J by 4 bases; unmatched bases: 7. This CDR3 is 15 amino acids long. In germline, CDR1 is SGHTA, CDR2 FQGNSA. The CDR3 reads CASSVGTGGYNEQFF. The CDR3 DNA sequence: TGTGCCAGCAGCGTCGGGACAGGCGGTTACAATGAGCAGTTCTTC.

The chain employs TRBV7-9 and TRBJ1-1; D not resolved. The germline V gene has CDR1 SEHNR and CDR2 FQNEAQ (reference sequence). The CDR3 contains 14 residues. Trimming shortened V by 4 bases and J by 4 bases, and 13 bases separated the two germline ends. DNA of the CDR3: TGTGCCAGCAGCTCCGGTCCGGCGGGCACTGAAGCTTTCTTT. Its protein product is CASSSGPAGTEAFF.

The chain links TRBV4-3 to TRBJ2-1, with 8 bases fitting TRBD2. The CDR3 length is 18 residues. V dropped 0 bases and J dropped 3; count of bases not matched to a gene: 10. The germline V gene has CDR1 LGHNA and CDR2 YSLEER. This CDR3 is CASSQDPPTLAGYNEQFF. Written as DNA, the CDR3 is TGCGCCAGCAGCCAAGACCCCCCTACGCTAGCGGGCTACAATGAGCAGTTCTTC.

The chain links TRBV28 to TRBJ1-2; 7 nucleotides match TRBD1. In germline, CDR1 is MDHEN, CDR2 SYDVKM. The length of the CDR3 is 13 residues. The junction had 9 bases not matched to a gene; V was cut back by 7 bases and J by 7 bases. DNA for the CDR3: TGTGCCAGCACCCAGACAGGGAGTTTTGGCTACACCTTC. Amino acid sequence: CASTQTGSFGYTF.

This clone was counted only a few times. The gene calls are TRBV7-9 and TRBJ2-2; no clear D. This CDR3 has 13 residues. Germline V gene lookup returns CDR1 SEHNR and CDR2 FQNEAQ (reference sequence). V lost 7 bases, J lost 3 bases, and 9 bases lay in between. CDR3 bases: TGTGCCAGCAAGTCCCAGGACACCGGGGAGCTGTTTTTT. This gives the protein CASKSQDTGELFF.

This chain links TRBV15 with TRBJ1-2; D might be TRBD1 (5 bases). This CDR3 has 13 amino acids. The germline V gene has CDR1 LNHNV and CDR2 YYDKDF (reference sequence). The V end lost 0 bases, the J end lost 8 bases, and 10 bases lay between the germline ends. Here the CDR3 DNA reads TGTGCCACCAGCAGAGATGGGGCTTTCGGCTACACCTTC. Translation: CATSRDGAFGYTF. The full variable domain, completed using reference TRBV15 and TRBJ1-2, is DAMVIQNPRYQVTQFGKPVTLSCSQTLNHNVMYWYQQKSSQAPKLLFHYYDKDFNNEADTPDNFQSRRPNTSFCFLDIRSPGLGDTAMYLCATSRDGAFGYTFGSGTRLTVV.

CDR3 sequence: CASRPTGKANYGYTF. CDR3 DNA sequence: TGTGCCAGCAGGCCGACAGGCAAAGCTAACTATGGCTACACCTTC. The chain joins TRBV28 to TRBJ1-2; perhaps TRBD1 as D (6 bases). CDR3 length: 15 residues. The ends were cut back, 6 bases at V and 0 bases at J, with 14 bases in the middle. Germline-derived CDR1 and CDR2 are MDHEN and SYDVKM.

Here the CDR3 reads CASSNDRGRFDQPQHF. Here the CDR3 DNA reads TGTGCCAGCAGCAATGACAGGGGGCGCTTCGATCAGCCCCAGCATTTT. The V and J genes are TRBV4-2 and TRBJ1-5, with 10 bases that match TRBD1. V shed 5 bases, J shed 5 bases, and the junction held 9 bases outside the gene matches. Per the germline V gene, CDR1 is LGHNA and CDR2 is YNFKEQ. The CDR3 spans 16 residues.

The gene calls are TRBV2 and TRBJ1-1; D is undetermined. The V end was cut by 3 bases, the J end by 2 bases, with 7 bases between. The CDR3 has 13 residues. Germline V lookup: CDR1 SNHLY, CDR2 FYNNEI. CDR3 amino acids: CASSDSPNTEAFF. In nucleotides, the CDR3 is TGTGCCAGCAGTGACAGTCCTAACACTGAAGCTTTCTTT.

CDR3 coding DNA: TGTGCCAGCTCCATGGGACTAGCGGGGGTGTACAATGAGCAGTTCTTC. Translation gives CASSMGLAGVYNEQFF. V and J are TRBV18 and TRBJ2-1; 14 bases map to TRBD2. Per the germline V gene, CDR1 is KGHSH and CDR2 is LQKENI. The ends lost 6 bases at V and 4 bases at J; junction bases unmatched: 5. The CDR3 is made up of 16 amino acids.

This clone has a single count. This rearrangement joins TRBV4-1 to TRBJ2-2, with D possibly TRBD2 on 7 matching bases. The CDR3 is 16 amino acids. CDR1 and CDR2 from the germline V gene are MGHRA and YSYEKL. With 6 bases removed from V and 5 bases from J, the gap between germline ends came to 19 bases. CDR3 nucleotide sequence: TGCGCCAGCAGTGCTGTTGCGGAGGGGGGGACCGGGGAGCTGTTTTTT. This translates into CASSAVAEGGTGELFF.

This chain uses TRBV19 with TRBJ1-1, with 7 bases matching TRBD1. The CDR3 is 15 amino acids. Trimming cost V 5 bases and J 7 bases; bases outside gene matches: 13. In germline, CDR1 is LNHDA, CDR2 SQIVND (reference sequence). CDR3 protein: CASSSDPSGQSEAFF. CDR3 bases: TGTGCCAGTAGTTCTGACCCCTCGGGACAGAGTGAAGCTTTCTTT.

This chain uses TRBV7-2 with TRBJ2-3; D is possibly TRBD1 (6 bases). Looked up from germline, CDR1 is SGHTA and CDR2 is FQGNSA. Deletions cut 5 bases from V and 3 bases from J, with 12 bases between. This CDR3 is 14 amino acids long. DNA for the CDR3: TGTGCCAGCAGCCTTTACCAGGGGACAGATACGCAGTATTTT. Amino acid sequence: CASSLYQGTDTQYF.